Given below is one TCR beta chain in context. The antigen is unknown. The data stem from a study of human thymus T cells. The thymus was resected at corrective cardiac surgery. Each of the donors was a healthy Finnish infant who was undergoing open corrective cardiac surgery for congenital heart defects. Produced via immunoSEQ multiplex PCR; TCRdb's table is partial and in-frame only. Here the sample spans tens of thousands of clones, 90% to 95% being singletons. Points from the study as a whole: Thymic and blood repertoires appeared to carry a bias in their V and J gene usage. Thymic repertoires of unrelated individuals were reported in related research to overlap highly.

The V gene end was trimmed by 6 bases and the J gene end by 0 bases; junction bases not matched to a gene: 6. CDR1 SNHLY and CDR2 FYNNEI come from the germline V gene. This CDR3 region has 16 residues. Sequencing used thymus tissue. The chain has TRBV2 and TRBJ2-7; 12 nucleotides align to TRBD1. The TCR sequence derives from a girl in the first two years of life with a congenital heart defect but otherwise immunologically healthy. The CDR3 is CASRPGQGALSYEQYF. The CDR3 DNA reads as TGTGCCAGCAGACCGGGACAGGGGGCACTCTCCTACGAGCAGTACTTC.